The 13 T cell receptor beta chains listed next were all sequenced from one sample in a study of blood T cell repertoires in COVID-19. Repertoires were generated with immunoSEQ multiplex PCR, while TCRdb's copy carries only in-frame clones and drops some. This sample has 150,000 or so clones, with around 82% found just once. Source material: peripheral blood. These receptors all stem from a middle-aged woman with COVID-19, enrolled during active disease.

The V gene is TRBV6-5, the J gene TRBJ1-2; 8 bases are shared with TRBD1. The germline V gene encodes CDR1 MNHEY and CDR2 SVGAGI. J gave up 7 bases and V 8 bases, and 9 bases lay outside the gene matches. This CDR3 is built from 13 residues. This CDR3 reads CASSGTGSAGYTF. CDR3 nucleotide sequence: TGTGCCAGCTCCGGGACAGGATCTGCTGGCTACACCTTC.

V usage is TRBV30 and J usage is TRBJ2-1; a possible D gene is TRBD1 (6 bases). V shed 0 bases and J shed 1 base, with 7 bases lying between them. This CDR3 is 14 amino acids long. CDR1 and CDR2 (germline): GTSNPN, SVGIG (reference sequence). In DNA, the CDR3 is TGTGCCTGGAGTGTTGGGACATCCTACAATGAGCAGTTCTTC. It specifies CAWSVGTSYNEQFF.

The V and J genes are TRBV7-2 and TRBJ2-5, with a possible D match to TRBD2 (6 bases). The CDR3 is 16 amino acids. V lost 1 base to trimming and J lost 2 bases, with 14 bases between them. Germline-derived CDR1 and CDR2 are SGHTA and FQGNSA. The DNA of the CDR3 is TGTGCCAGCAGCTTAGGGTCCCTAGCGCCTCAAGAGACCCAGTACTTC. Its translation is CASSLGSLAPQETQYF.

This clone was recorded a few times. The rearrangement joins TRBV7-6 to TRBJ1-1; 7 bases match TRBD1. Per germline, CDR1 SGHVS and CDR2 FNYEAQ. Trimming took 5 bases from V and 1 from J; bases not matched to a gene: 10. The CDR3 has 16 amino acids. CDR3 region: CASSPGKGARNTEAFF. DNA of the CDR3: TGTGCCAGCAGCCCCGGGAAGGGGGCCAGGAACACTGAAGCTTTCTTT. Full variable domain (rest looked up from reference TRBV7-6 and TRBJ1-1): GAGVSQSPRYKVTKRGQDVALRCDPISGHVSLYWYRQALGQGPEFLTYFNYEAQQDKSGLPNDRFSAERPEGSISTLTIQRTEQRDSAMYRCASSPGKGARNTEAFFGQGTRLTVV.

This clone came up many times. The CDR3 protein is CASSSSGDPYSNQPQHF. CDR3 DNA sequence: TGTGCCAGCTCATCTTCAGGGGACCCTTATAGCAATCAGCCCCAGCATTTT. The chain is built from TRBV18 and TRBJ1-5; weak D call: TRBD1 (6 bases). The CDR3 has 17 residues. Trimming stripped 5 bases from V and 0 bases from J, with 17 bases between. CDR1 and CDR2 (germline): KGHSH, LQKENI.

The CDR3 spells CASRGPGREGSYEQYF. In DNA, the CDR3 is TGTGCCAGCCGTGGACCTGGGCGGGAGGGCTCCTACGAGCAGTACTTC. The gene calls are TRBV27 and TRBJ2-7, with TRBD2 identical over 9 bases. CDR1 is MNHEY and CDR2 is SMNVEV in the germline V gene (reference sequence). CDR3 length equals 16 residues. Germline trimming cut 8 bases from V and 0 bases from J; bases unmatched to any gene: 11.

The chain combines TRBV4-1 with TRBJ1-6; the D is unclear. The CDR3 is 15 amino acids. CDR1 and CDR2 (germline): MGHRA, YSYEKL. V gave up 3 bases and J gave up 0 bases, with 6 bases separating them. This CDR3 reads CASSQLSSYNSPLHF. The CDR3 DNA reads TGCGCCAGCAGCCAGCTTAGCTCCTATAATTCACCCCTCCACTTT.

The sample holds a few counts of this clone. The J gene is TRBJ2-1, the V gene TRBV3-1 (or the pseudogene TRBV3-2); 11 nucleotides match TRBD2. Germline CDR1 and CDR2: LGHDT and YNNKEL (reference sequence). This CDR3 spans 17 amino acids. Germline trimming cut 4 bases from V and 3 bases from J; bases unmatched to any gene: 8. In DNA, the CDR3 is TGTGCCAGCAGCCCCCCCACCGGACTAGCGGGCTACAATGAGCAGTTCTTC. Translation gives CASSPPTGLAGYNEQFF.

The V and J genes are TRBV3-1 (or the pseudogene TRBV3-2) and TRBJ1-1; D call uncertain. In germline, CDR1 is LGHDT, CDR2 YNNKEL (reference sequence). V dropped 6 bases and J dropped 1 base, with 12 bases sitting between them. The CDR3 is 14 residues long. CDR3 sequence (DNA): TGTGCCAGCAGTACACGGGATTCGAACACTGAAGCTTTCTTT. Its translation: CASSTRDSNTEAFF.

The chain is built from TRBV19 and TRBJ1-5; 7 bases fit TRBD1. This CDR3 spans 17 amino acids. Germline CDR1 and CDR2: LNHDA and SQIVND (reference sequence). V lost 7 bases and J lost 6; bases outside the gene matches: 18. CDR3 sequence: CASTFPSTGARSQPQHF. The CDR3 DNA follows: TGTGCCAGTACCTTCCCGAGCACAGGGGCGAGAAGTCAGCCCCAGCATTTT.

This clone occurred once. V usage is TRBV5-4 and J usage is TRBJ2-2, with TRBD2 matching over 8 bases. The CDR3 has 15 amino acids. Germline CDR1 reads SGHNT; CDR2 reads YYREEE (reference sequence). V was clipped by 3 bases and J by 4 bases; unmatched bases: 5. CDR3 nucleotides: TGTGCCAGCAGCTCCGCGGGACTAGTCACCGGGGAGCTGTTTTTT. Protein: CASSSAGLVTGELFF. Filled out from reference TRBV5-4 and TRBJ2-2, the complete variable domain reads ETGVTQSPTHLIKTRGQQVTLRCSSQSGHNTVSWYQQALGQGPQFIFQYYREEENGRGNFPPRFSGLQFPNYSSELNVNALELDDSALYLCASSSAGLVTGELFFGEGSRLTVL.

The genes are TRBV20-1 and TRBJ1-1, with 11 bases identical to TRBD1. Germline values: CDR1 DFQATT, CDR2 SNEGSKA (reference sequence). The V gene end was trimmed by 3 bases and the J gene end by 7 bases; junction bases not matched to a gene: 13. The CDR3 contains 16 residues. The CDR3 is CSASRGDRGIYGEAFF. The CDR3 DNA reads as TGCAGTGCTAGTAGGGGGGACAGGGGGATTTATGGTGAAGCTTTCTTT.

This chain joins TRBV5-1 and TRBJ2-1; TRBD2 aligns across 12 bases. CDR1 SGHRS and CDR2 YFSETQ come from the germline V gene. V shed 1 base, J shed 5 bases, and the junction held 4 bases outside the gene matches. CDR3 length: 16 amino acids. The CDR3 spells CASSLPTSGSHNEQFF. DNA for the CDR3: TGCGCCAGCAGCTTGCCGACTAGCGGGAGTCACAATGAGCAGTTCTTC.